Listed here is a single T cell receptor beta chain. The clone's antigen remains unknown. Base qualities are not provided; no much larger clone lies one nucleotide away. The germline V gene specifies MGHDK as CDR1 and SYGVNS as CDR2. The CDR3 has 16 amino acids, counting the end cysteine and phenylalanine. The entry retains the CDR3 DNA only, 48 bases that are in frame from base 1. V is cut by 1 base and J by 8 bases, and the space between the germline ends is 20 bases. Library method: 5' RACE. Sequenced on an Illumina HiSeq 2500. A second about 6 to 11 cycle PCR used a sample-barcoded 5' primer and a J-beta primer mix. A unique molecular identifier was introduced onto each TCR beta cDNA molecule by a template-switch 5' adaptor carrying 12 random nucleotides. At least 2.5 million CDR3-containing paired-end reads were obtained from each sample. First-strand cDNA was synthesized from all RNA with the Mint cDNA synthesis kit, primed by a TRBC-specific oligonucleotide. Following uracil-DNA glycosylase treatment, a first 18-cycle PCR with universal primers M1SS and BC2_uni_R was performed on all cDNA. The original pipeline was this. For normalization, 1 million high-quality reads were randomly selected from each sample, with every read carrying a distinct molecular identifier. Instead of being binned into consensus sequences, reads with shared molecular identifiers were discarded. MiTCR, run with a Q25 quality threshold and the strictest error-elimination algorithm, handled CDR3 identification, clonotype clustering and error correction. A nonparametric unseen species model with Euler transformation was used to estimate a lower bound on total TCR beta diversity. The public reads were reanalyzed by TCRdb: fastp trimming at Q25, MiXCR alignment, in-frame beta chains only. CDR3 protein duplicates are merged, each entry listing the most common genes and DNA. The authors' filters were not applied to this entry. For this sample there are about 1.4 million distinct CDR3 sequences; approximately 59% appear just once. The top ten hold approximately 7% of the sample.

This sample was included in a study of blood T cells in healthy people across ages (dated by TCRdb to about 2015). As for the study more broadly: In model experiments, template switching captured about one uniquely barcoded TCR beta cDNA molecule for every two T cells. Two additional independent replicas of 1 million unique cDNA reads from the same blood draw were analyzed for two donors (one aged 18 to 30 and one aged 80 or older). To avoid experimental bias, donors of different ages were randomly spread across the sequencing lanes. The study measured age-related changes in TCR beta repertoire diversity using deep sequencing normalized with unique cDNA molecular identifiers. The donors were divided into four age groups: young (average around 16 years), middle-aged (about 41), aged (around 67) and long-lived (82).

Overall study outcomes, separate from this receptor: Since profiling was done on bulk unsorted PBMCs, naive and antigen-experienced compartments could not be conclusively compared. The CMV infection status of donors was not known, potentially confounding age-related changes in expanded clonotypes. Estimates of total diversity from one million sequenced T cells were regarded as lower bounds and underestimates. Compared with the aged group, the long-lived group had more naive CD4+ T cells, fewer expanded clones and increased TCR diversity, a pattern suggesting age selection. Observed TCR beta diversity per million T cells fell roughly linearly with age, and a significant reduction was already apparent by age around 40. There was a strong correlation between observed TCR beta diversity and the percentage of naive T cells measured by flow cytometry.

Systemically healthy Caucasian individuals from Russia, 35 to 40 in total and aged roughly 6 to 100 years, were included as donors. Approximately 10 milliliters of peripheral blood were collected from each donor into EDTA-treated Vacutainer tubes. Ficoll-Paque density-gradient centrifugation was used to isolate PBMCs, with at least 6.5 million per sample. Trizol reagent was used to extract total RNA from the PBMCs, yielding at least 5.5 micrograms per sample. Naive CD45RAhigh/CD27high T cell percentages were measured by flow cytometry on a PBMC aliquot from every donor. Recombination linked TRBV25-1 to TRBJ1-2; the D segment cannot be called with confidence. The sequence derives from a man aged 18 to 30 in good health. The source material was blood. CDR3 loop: CASSELGGAGWRGYTF. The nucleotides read TGTGCCAGCAGTGAATTGGGTGGAGCAGGATGGCGAGGCTACACCTTC.